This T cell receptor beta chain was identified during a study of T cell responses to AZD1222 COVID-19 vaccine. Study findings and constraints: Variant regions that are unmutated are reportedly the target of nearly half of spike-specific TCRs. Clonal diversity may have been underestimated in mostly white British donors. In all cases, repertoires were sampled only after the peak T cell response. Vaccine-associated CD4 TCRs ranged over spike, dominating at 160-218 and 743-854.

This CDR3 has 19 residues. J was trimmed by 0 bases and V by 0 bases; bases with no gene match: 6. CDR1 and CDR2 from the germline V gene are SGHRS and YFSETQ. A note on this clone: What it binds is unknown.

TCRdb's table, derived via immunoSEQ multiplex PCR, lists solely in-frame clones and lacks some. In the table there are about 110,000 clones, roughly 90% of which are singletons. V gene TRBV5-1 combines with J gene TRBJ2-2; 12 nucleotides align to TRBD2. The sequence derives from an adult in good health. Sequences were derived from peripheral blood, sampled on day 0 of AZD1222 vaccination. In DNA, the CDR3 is TGCGCCAGCAGCTTGGGTTATCTAGCGGGAGGGACGAACACCGGGGAGCTGTTTTTT. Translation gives CASSLGYLAGGTNTGELFF.